The T cell receptor beta chain under discussion was sequenced for a study of response to subunit inactivated influenza vaccine. Points from the study as a whole: Researchers suggested that each seasonal influenza vaccination recruits few new T cells.

Each CDR3 protein is one row after TCRdb ran MiXCR on the RT-PCR reads. The sample includes under 550,000 distinct CDR3 sequences, 7.6% of them seen just once. V was shortened by 6 bases and J by 5 bases, with 7 bases between the two germline ends. The CDR3 contains 12 residues. Germline CDR1 is MNHEY and CDR2 is SVGAGI. This clonotype was recorded at least ten times. Its specificity is not known. The chain couples TRBV6-5 to TRBJ2-2; no firm D call. The sequence was collected from a man aged 50 to 69 who received an inactivated influenza vaccine. The material sequenced was PBMCs from blood, taken less than 30 months after vaccination. This CDR3 reads CASSTMTGELFF. The CDR3, as DNA: TGTGCCAGCAGCACAATGACCGGGGAGCTGTTTTTT.